These T cell receptor beta chains were read from a single sample in a study of cytomegalovirus exposure and HLA in healthy donors. This table comes from immunoSEQ multiplex PCR, and its TCRdb copy is limited to in-frame clones, with some not included. The sample contains approximately 95,000 clones, around 86% of which appear only once. Sequencing used PBMCs. Receptors originate from a woman in her 70s in good health and CMV-seropositive. Both conserved end residues are part of each CDR3. A D gene is named only where the DNA matches it firmly. Size values are once, few and many counts, or a class for expanded clones, and some rows have none.

J gene: TRBJ1-1
D gene: TRBD1
CDR3 length: 15
clone size: few
V gene: TRBV6-6
CDR3 protein: CASKITGGRDTEAFF
CDR3 DNA: TGTGCCAGCAAAATAACAGGGGGCCGAGACACTGAAGCTTTCTTT

J gene: TRBJ2-1
D gene: TRBD2
CDR3 length: 17
clone size: -
V gene: TRBV28
CDR3 protein: CASSLRSSGRAYNEQFF
CDR3 DNA: TGTGCCAGCAGTTTACGGTCTAGCGGGAGGGCCTACAATGAGCAGTTCTTC

J gene: TRBJ2-7
D gene: TRBD1
CDR3 length: 15
clone size: -
V gene: TRBV18
CDR3 protein: CASSIAGQAYNEQYF
CDR3 DNA: TGTGCCAGCTCAATTGCGGGACAGGCATACAACGAGCAGTACTTC

J gene: TRBJ2-1
D gene: -
CDR3 length: 15
clone size: -
V gene: TRBV9
CDR3 protein: CASSVAGAHYNEQFF
CDR3 DNA: TGTGCCAGCAGCGTAGCTGGGGCGCATTACAATGAGCAGTTCTTC

J gene: TRBJ1-1
D gene: TRBD1
CDR3 length: 14
clone size: -
V gene: TRBV7-9
CDR3 protein: CASSLDRGPAEAFF
CDR3 DNA: TGTGCCAGCAGCTTGGACAGGGGGCCGGCTGAAGCTTTCTTT

J gene: TRBJ2-1
D gene: TRBD1
CDR3 length: 16
clone size: few
V gene: TRBV29-1
CDR3 protein: CSVKRGRDRVYNEQFF
CDR3 DNA: TGCAGCGTGAAAAGGGGGCGAGACAGGGTGTACAATGAGCAGTTCTTC

J gene: TRBJ2-3
D gene: TRBD1
CDR3 length: 16
clone size: -
V gene: TRBV5-8
CDR3 protein: CASSRAGTGGMDTQYF
CDR3 DNA: TGTGCCAGCAGCCGGGCCGGGACAGGGGGGATGGATACGCAGTATTTT

J gene: TRBJ2-1
D gene: TRBD1
CDR3 length: 15
clone size: -
V gene: TRBV15
CDR3 protein: CATSRSGTGLNEQFF
CDR3 DNA: TGTGCCACCAGCAGATCCGGGACAGGGCTGAATGAGCAGTTCTTC

J gene: TRBJ1-1
D gene: -
CDR3 length: 15
clone size: few
V gene: TRBV19
CDR3 protein: CASSMRWQTDTEAFF
CDR3 DNA: TGTGCCAGTAGTATGAGGTGGCAGACAGACACTGAAGCTTTCTTT

J gene: TRBJ2-3
D gene: TRBD2
CDR3 length: 15
clone size: -
V gene: TRBV2
CDR3 protein: CASSRLAVSTDTQYF
CDR3 DNA: TGTGCCAGCAGCCGACTAGCGGTTAGCACAGATACGCAGTATTTT

J gene: TRBJ1-1
D gene: -
CDR3 length: 12
clone size: -
V gene: TRBV6-1
CDR3 protein: CASSEALPQAFF
CDR3 DNA: TGTGCCAGCAGTGAAGCGCTTCCGCAGGCTTTCTTT

J gene: TRBJ1-5
D gene: -
CDR3 length: 12
clone size: -
V gene: TRBV5-1
CDR3 protein: CALSEYVGPQHF
CDR3 DNA: TGCGCGCTTAGTGAGTATGTTGGGCCCCAGCATTTT

J gene: TRBJ2-1
D gene: -
CDR3 length: 13
clone size: -
V gene: TRBV7-8
CDR3 protein: CASSFNRGNEQFF
CDR3 DNA: TGTGCCAGCAGCTTCAACCGCGGGAATGAGCAGTTCTTC

J gene: TRBJ2-7
D gene: TRBD1
CDR3 length: 14
clone size: -
V gene: TRBV6-5
CDR3 protein: CASSYRDRGREQYF
CDR3 DNA: TGTGCCAGCAGTTACCGGGACAGGGGGCGCGAGCAGTACTTC

J gene: TRBJ2-1
D gene: TRBD1
CDR3 length: 16
clone size: -
V gene: TRBV14
CDR3 protein: CASARSTGGPYNEQFF
CDR3 DNA: TGTGCCAGCGCAAGGTCCACAGGGGGGCCCTACAATGAGCAGTTCTTC

J gene: TRBJ2-2
D gene: TRBD2
CDR3 length: 16
clone size: -
V gene: TRBV5-6
CDR3 protein: CASSLLAGGLTGELFF
CDR3 DNA: TGTGCCAGCAGCTTGTTAGCGGGAGGTCTCACCGGGGAGCTGTTTTTT

J gene: TRBJ2-3
D gene: TRBD1
CDR3 length: 15
clone size: once
V gene: TRBV2
CDR3 protein: CASRTGQGRTDTQYF
CDR3 DNA: TGTGCCAGCAGGACGGGACAGGGACGCACAGATACGCAGTATTTT

J gene: TRBJ2-5
D gene: -
CDR3 length: 13
clone size: -
V gene: TRBV4-2
CDR3 protein: CASSLGPQETQYF
CDR3 DNA: TGTGCCAGCAGCCTGGGGCCTCAAGAGACCCAGTACTTC

J gene: TRBJ2-1
D gene: TRBD2
CDR3 length: 16
clone size: -
V gene: TRBV7-9
CDR3 protein: CASSLALLARSNEQFF
CDR3 DNA: TGTGCCAGCAGCTTAGCGCTACTAGCGAGGAGCAATGAGCAGTTCTTC

J gene: TRBJ2-3
D gene: -
CDR3 length: 16
clone size: -
V gene: TRBV4-1
CDR3 protein: CASSQWAGTNTDTQYF
CDR3 DNA: TGCGCCAGCAGCCAATGGGCGGGGACCAACACAGATACGCAGTATTTT

J gene: TRBJ2-2
D gene: -
CDR3 length: 14
clone size: -
V gene: TRBV28
CDR3 protein: CASLGDRNTGELFF
CDR3 DNA: TGTGCCAGCCTCGGCGACAGGAACACCGGGGAGCTGTTTTTT

J gene: TRBJ2-1
D gene: -
CDR3 length: 17
clone size: -
V gene: TRBV27
CDR3 protein: CASSLRPRLGQGNEQFF
CDR3 DNA: TGTGCCAGCAGTTTGCGGCCAAGGCTAGGCCAAGGCAATGAGCAGTTCTTC

J gene: TRBJ2-2
D gene: TRBD1
CDR3 length: 14
clone size: -
V gene: TRBV19
CDR3 protein: CASRGTGGTGELFF
CDR3 DNA: TGTGCCAGTAGAGGGACAGGTGGCACCGGGGAGCTGTTTTTT

J gene: TRBJ2-1
D gene: -
CDR3 length: 12
clone size: -
V gene: TRBV29-1
CDR3 protein: CSVDPGGNEQFF
CDR3 DNA: TGCAGCGTTGATCCCGGGGGCAATGAGCAGTTCTTC

J gene: TRBJ2-1
D gene: -
CDR3 length: 12
clone size: -
V gene: TRBV7-3
CDR3 protein: CASSLIGGPEFF
CDR3 DNA: TGTGCCAGCAGCTTAATCGGCGGGCCGGAGTTCTTC

J gene: TRBJ1-2
D gene: TRBD1
CDR3 length: 17
clone size: -
V gene: TRBV6-1
CDR3 protein: CASSEPPGRGQDYGYTF
CDR3 DNA: TGTGCCAGCAGTGAACCCCCGGGAAGGGGGCAGGACTATGGCTACACCTTC

J gene: TRBJ2-1
D gene: TRBD2
CDR3 length: 16
clone size: -
V gene: TRBV5-4
CDR3 protein: CASRFGGETSGAPQFF
CDR3 DNA: TGTGCCAGCAGGTTTGGGGGCGAGACTAGCGGAGCCCCGCAGTTCTTC

J gene: TRBJ2-7
D gene: TRBD1
CDR3 length: 17
clone size: -
V gene: TRBV19
CDR3 protein: CASTPLGGGQGKVEQYF
CDR3 DNA: TGTGCCAGTACTCCACTCGGAGGGGGACAGGGGAAGGTCGAGCAGTACTTC

J gene: TRBJ2-1
D gene: -
CDR3 length: 14
clone size: -
V gene: TRBV7-2
CDR3 protein: CASSLVVLYNEQFF
CDR3 DNA: TGTGCCAGCAGCTTAGTAGTACTTTACAATGAGCAGTTCTTC

J gene: TRBJ2-5
D gene: TRBD2
CDR3 length: 16
clone size: -
V gene: TRBV19
CDR3 protein: CASSIGLAGLQETQYF
CDR3 DNA: TGTGCCAGTAGTATAGGACTAGCGGGCCTCCAAGAGACCCAGTACTTC

J gene: TRBJ1-2
D gene: TRBD1
CDR3 length: 14
clone size: -
V gene: TRBV9
CDR3 protein: CASSAGQGGIGYTF
CDR3 DNA: TGTGCCAGCAGCGCTGGACAGGGAGGCATCGGCTACACCTTC

J gene: TRBJ2-7
D gene: -
CDR3 length: 15
clone size: -
V gene: TRBV5-1
CDR3 protein: CASSFAFSSPSEQYF
CDR3 DNA: TGCGCCAGCAGCTTCGCCTTCAGTTCCCCATCCGAGCAGTACTTC

J gene: TRBJ2-3
D gene: TRBD2
CDR3 length: 15
clone size: -
V gene: TRBV27
CDR3 protein: CASSQAGFGTDTQYF
CDR3 DNA: TGTGCCAGCAGTCAAGCGGGGTTTGGCACAGATACGCAGTATTTT

J gene: TRBJ1-1
D gene: -
CDR3 length: 14
clone size: -
V gene: TRBV5-5
CDR3 protein: CASSLDRWNTEAFF
CDR3 DNA: TGTGCCAGCAGCTTGGACAGGTGGAACACTGAAGCTTTCTTT

J gene: TRBJ2-3
D gene: -
CDR3 length: 15
clone size: -
V gene: TRBV5-4
CDR3 protein: CASRAFGGMRDTQYF
CDR3 DNA: TGTGCCAGCAGGGCATTTGGCGGGATGAGAGATACGCAGTATTTT

J gene: TRBJ1-5
D gene: TRBD1
CDR3 length: 15
clone size: -
V gene: TRBV7-9
CDR3 protein: CASSLEDRGGQPQHF
CDR3 DNA: TGTGCCAGCAGCTTGGAGGACAGGGGAGGTCAGCCCCAGCATTTT

J gene: TRBJ2-3
D gene: TRBD2
CDR3 length: 14
clone size: -
V gene: TRBV7-2
CDR3 protein: CASRQAGSTDTQYF
CDR3 DNA: TGTGCCAGCAGGCAAGCGGGGAGCACAGATACGCAGTATTTT

J gene: TRBJ1-4
D gene: TRBD1
CDR3 length: 14
clone size: -
V gene: TRBV5-1
CDR3 protein: CASSPGQGNEKLFF
CDR3 DNA: TGCGCCAGCAGTCCGGGACAGGGTAATGAAAAACTGTTTTTT

J gene: TRBJ2-7
D gene: TRBD2
CDR3 length: 14
clone size: -
V gene: TRBV6-1
CDR3 protein: CASTTSGSSYEQYF
CDR3 DNA: TGTGCCAGCACTACTAGCGGTAGCTCCTACGAGCAGTACTTC

J gene: TRBJ2-5
D gene: TRBD1
CDR3 length: 14
clone size: -
V gene: TRBV5-1
CDR3 protein: CASSLAGQGETQYF
CDR3 DNA: TGCGCCAGCAGCTTGGCCGGACAGGGAGAGACCCAGTACTTC

J gene: TRBJ1-1
D gene: -
CDR3 length: 12
clone size: -
V gene: TRBV29-1
CDR3 protein: CSVGDLNTEAFF
CDR3 DNA: TGCAGCGTAGGGGATTTGAACACTGAAGCTTTCTTT

J gene: TRBJ2-7
D gene: TRBD2
CDR3 length: 15
clone size: -
V gene: TRBV10-3
CDR3 protein: CAYRSGRWESDEQYF
CDR3 DNA: TGTGCCTACCGCAGCGGGAGGTGGGAATCGGACGAGCAGTACTTC